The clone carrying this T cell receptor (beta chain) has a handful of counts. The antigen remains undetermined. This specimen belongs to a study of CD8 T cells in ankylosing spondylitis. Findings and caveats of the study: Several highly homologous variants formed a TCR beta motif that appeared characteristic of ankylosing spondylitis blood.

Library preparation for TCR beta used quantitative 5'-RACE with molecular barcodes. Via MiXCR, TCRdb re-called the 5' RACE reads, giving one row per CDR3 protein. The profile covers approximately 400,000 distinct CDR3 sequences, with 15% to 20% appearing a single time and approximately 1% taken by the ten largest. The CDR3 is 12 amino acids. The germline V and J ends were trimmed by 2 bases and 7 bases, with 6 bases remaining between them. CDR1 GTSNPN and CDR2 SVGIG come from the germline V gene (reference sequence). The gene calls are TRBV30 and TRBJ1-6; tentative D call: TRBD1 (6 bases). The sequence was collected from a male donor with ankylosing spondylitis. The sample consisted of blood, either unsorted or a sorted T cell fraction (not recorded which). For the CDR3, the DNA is TGTGCCTGGAGTCAGGGGAATTCACCCCTCCACTTT. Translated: CAWSQGNSPLHF.